This T cell receptor (beta chain) originates from a study of siplizumab effects on memory and regulatory T cells (dated by TCRdb to about 2019). Turning to the overall study: The effect of the anti-CD2 antibody siplizumab on alloreactive T-cell subsets was examined in allogeneic mixed lymphocyte reactions constructed from human PBMCs.

In addition, sequencing in three donor pairs included unstimulated CD8+ effector memory subsets alongside CD4+ naive, CD8+ naive, CD8+ TEMRA and CD4+ memory subsets. TCRbeta CDR3 sequencing was performed on sorted unstimulated T cells and on proliferating T cells recovered from mixed lymphocyte reactions. Fresh whole blood from around 11 HLA-typed healthy donors was used to isolate PBMCs. Receptors were amplified or captured by the immunoSEQ multiplex PCR assay. Approximately 10^5 TCR templates per sample were assayed by the deep sequencing platform. Genomic DNA extracted from sorted T cells was the material used for TCRbeta CDR3 sequencing. The authors processed their data as follows. Clonal analysis of TCRbeta CDR3 data was done in the R programming language. Unstimulated samples were compared with post-reaction CFSE-low samples to define alloreactive CD4+ and CD8+ clones. Regulatory or non-regulatory origin of alloreactive CD4+ clones was assigned by matching sequences to the sorted unstimulated Treg and non-Treg repertoires. Here the immuneACCESS table is served through TCRdb, limited to in-frame sequences with V and J called. Missing clones are a known gap in these copies; in checked studies unresolved V genes cover under half, and the rest lacks a known reason. V, J and clone size derive from that table, while D and trimming were established from the DNA sequence. Recorded for this sample are 70,000 to 95,000 clones; over 95% of them occurred a single time. Roughly 0.031% of the sample is held by the ten biggest clonotypes.

In the case of this clone: Its target antigen remains unknown. No much larger clone exists at a distance of one base, and base qualities are not known.

Points the paper makes about the study in general: Siplizumab significantly reduced the cumulative frequency of alloreactive sequences traceable to unstimulated CD4+ memory T cells. Greater diversity appeared to be present in unstimulated naive T cells than in memory T cells, and a substantial contribution to the alloresponse seemed to be made by naive cells. No functional confirmation was obtained for the suppressive function of proliferating Tregs from siplizumab cultures. Among mappable alloreactive CD4+ clones, the Treg-derived fraction averaged around 70% with siplizumab versus roughly 25% in control reactions. Sequences below about 10^-5 frequency were poorly captured, so only a minor fraction of alloreactive clones could be mapped to unstimulated subsets. A naive or memory phenotype could not be assigned to roughly 75-95% of proliferating CD4+ or CD8+ clones.

The sequence was collected from a human donor in good health. Sequences were obtained from naive CD4+ T cells sorted from blood. What this sample's cell subset or site label stands for: unstimulated naive T cells.

Here is the DNA: TGTGCCAGCAGCCTAGGGGTGACTAATGAAAAACTGTTTTTT. The encoded protein is CASSLGVTNEKLFF. This chain joins TRBV7-9 to TRBJ1-4; TRBD1 is a possible D gene, resting on 5 matching bases. Counted from cysteine to phenylalanine, this CDR3 has 14 amino acids. Solely the CDR3 DNA is kept, with 42 bases framed from the first base. Relative to germline, V is 5 bases shorter and J is 2 bases shorter, with 9 bases between their ends. The germline V gene (reference sequence) sets CDR1 to SEHNR and CDR2 to FQNEAQ.